This is a list of T cell receptor beta chains from one sample in a study of OX40 agonist ivuxolimab in advanced cancers. Only in-frame clones appear in the TCRdb table, and some are missing; sequencing was by immunoSEQ multiplex PCR. The sample contains 35,000 to 40,000 clones, almost 85% of which appear only once. This specimen consisted of CD4+ or CD8+ T cells sorted from blood, obtained in a trial of the OX40 agonist ivuxolimab. Receptor source: an adult with an advanced solid tumor such as melanoma, head and neck, liver or kidney cancer. Both conserved end residues are part of each CDR3. A D gene is named only where the DNA matches it firmly. The size entry is marked missing in some rows and otherwise reads once, few, many or a size class.

>TRBV30|TRBD1|once|TRBJ2-1
CAWSNTGGPHNEQFF
TGTGCCTGGAGCAATACAGGGGGCCCTCACAATGAGCAGTTCTTC
>TRBV7-9|-|few|TRBJ1-4
CASGRPDRREKLFF
TGTGCCAGCGGGAGACCGGATAGAAGGGAAAAACTGTTTTTT
>TRBV28|-|-|TRBJ1-2
CASSLRGERYGYTF
TGTGCCAGCAGTTTAAGGGGGGAAAGGTATGGCTACACCTTC
>TRBV19|TRBD1|-|TRBJ2-3
CASSSGQGTDTQYF
TGTGCCAGTAGTTCCGGACAGGGTACAGATACGCAGTATTTT
>TRBV30|TRBD1|few|TRBJ1-2
CAWSVARGAPYGYTF
TGTGCCTGGAGTGTCGCCAGGGGGGCCCCCTATGGCTACACCTTC
>TRBV7-9|-|-|TRBJ2-7
CASSAPGNFPRGEQYF
TGTGCCAGCAGCGCCCCCGGGAATTTCCCCAGGGGCGAGCAGTACTTC
>TRBV7-9|-|-|TRBJ1-4
CASSLGGPNQLFF
TGTGCCAGCAGCTTAGGTGGGCCAAATCAACTGTTTTTT
>TRBV4-2|TRBD2|-|TRBJ2-3
CASSQELAEGDTQYF
TGTGCCAGCAGCCAAGAACTAGCGGAGGGGGATACGCAGTATTTT
>TRBV15|-|few|TRBJ1-5
CATSRDRDLPQHF
TGTGCCACCAGCAGAGACAGGGACCTGCCCCAGCATTTT
>TRBV5-4|-|-|TRBJ2-3
CASSPRGGTDTQYF
TGTGCCAGCAGCCCAAGGGGCGGCACAGATACGCAGTATTTT
>TRBV6-1|-|-|TRBJ1-3
CASSVGTYSGNTIYF
TGTGCCAGCAGTGTGGGGACTTACTCTGGAAACACCATATATTTT
>TRBV11-2|TRBD1|-|TRBJ2-2
CASSPRRDRVGGELFF
TGTGCCAGCAGCCCCAGACGGGACAGGGTTGGCGGGGAGCTGTTTTTT
>TRBV6-6|-|-|TRBJ1-5
CASSRGGHQPQHF
TGTGCCAGCAGCCGGGGAGGGCATCAGCCCCAGCATTTT
>TRBV4-2|-|-|TRBJ2-1
CASSQESNPQAGSNEQFF
TGTGCCAGCAGCCAAGAGTCCAACCCACAGGCAGGCAGTAATGAGCAGTTCTTC
>TRBV19|TRBD1|-|TRBJ2-2
CASSLSRDRGQLRNTGELFF
TGTGCCAGTAGTCTCTCCCGGGACAGGGGCCAACTTAGGAACACCGGGGAGCTGTTTTTT
>TRBV30|-|-|TRBJ2-1
CAWSSLGVVNEQFF
TGTGCCTGGAGTTCGCTCGGGGTGGTAAATGAGCAGTTCTTC
>TRBV30|-|-|TRBJ1-1
CAWSWKTVWSGTEAFF
TGTGCCTGGAGTTGGAAGACAGTGTGGTCCGGGACTGAAGCTTTCTTT
>TRBV9|-|-|TRBJ2-1
CASSPAASSYNEQFF
TGTGCCAGCAGCCCAGCGGCGAGCTCCTACAATGAGCAGTTCTTC
>TRBV2|-|-|TRBJ2-5
CASSRGGQETQYF
TGTGCCAGCAGTAGAGGGGGGCAAGAGACCCAGTACTTC
>TRBV30|-|few|TRBJ1-2
CAWSVPSLRRLYGYTF
TGTGCCTGGAGTGTGCCCTCACTTAGACGGCTGTATGGCTACACCTTC